These 9 T cell receptor beta chains share one sample of origin, sequenced in a study of OX40 agonist ivuxolimab in advanced cancers. Sequencing used immunoSEQ multiplex PCR; TCRdb keeps in-frame clones, though not all of them. The table records roughly 100,000 clones, under 95% of them present only once. The sample in question was CD4+ or CD8+ T cells sorted from blood, obtained in a trial of the OX40 agonist ivuxolimab. Source of these receptors: an adult with an advanced solid tumor such as melanoma, head and neck, liver or kidney cancer.

V and J are TRBV11-2 and TRBJ2-3; D perhaps matches TRBD2 (5 bases). The CDR3 is 14 amino acids. V dropped 1 base and J dropped 6 bases, with 11 bases sitting between them. In germline, CDR1 is SGHAT, CDR2 FQNNGV. The CDR3 DNA sequence: TGTGCCAGCAGCTTAGGGACTCCTACGGATACGCAGTATTTT. Its protein is CASSLGTPTDTQYF.

V gene TRBV10-2 combines with J gene TRBJ2-7; 10 positions match TRBD1. The germline V gene has CDR1 WSHSY and CDR2 SAAADI. The CDR3 extends over 18 amino acids. J lost 9 bases, V lost 8 bases, and 25 bases had no gene match. The DNA for the CDR3 is TGCGCCAGCTCCGGGGACAGGGGCCGGCCTAGCGAGTACGTTTTGCAGTACTTC. Protein sequence: CASSGDRGRPSEYVLQYF.

The chain links TRBV5-6 to TRBJ1-2; D gene uncertain. Germline V CDR1 and CDR2: SGHDT, YYEEEE. The CDR3 is 12 residues long. Trimming pared 4 bases from V and 7 bases from J, leaving 11 bases between. This CDR3 reads CASSQSGGGYTF. For the CDR3, the DNA is TGTGCCAGCAGCCAAAGCGGAGGTGGCTACACCTTC.

For the CDR3, the DNA is TGTGCCAGCAGTGAAATTCTCTGGCCGGATAAAGGCACTGAAGCTTTCTTT. Protein product: CASSEILWPDKGTEAFF. The rearrangement links TRBV6-1 to TRBJ1-1; no reliable D call. Germline V gives CDR1 MNHNS, CDR2 SASEGT. V was trimmed by 2 bases and J by 4 bases, leaving 20 bases between them. CDR3 length: 17 residues.

V and J are TRBV18 and TRBJ1-2, with D unclear. There are 13 residues in the CDR3. Germline values: CDR1 KGHSH, CDR2 LQKENI. Trimming took off 3 bases at V and 1 base at J, with 6 bases between the two ends. CDR3 region: CASSPYDNYGYTF. DNA for the CDR3: TGTGCCAGCTCACCCTACGATAACTATGGCTACACCTTC.

Of note for this clone: The same CDR3 is also encoded by other DNA sequences in this sample. The chain links TRBV19 to TRBJ1-1; D remains unclear. The CDR3 loop spans 13 amino acids. Germline V gene data show CDR1 as LNHDA and CDR2 as SQIVND (reference sequence). The V end was cut by 1 base, the J end by 0 bases, with 3 bases between. Here the CDR3 reads CASSIGVNTEAFF. The CDR3 nucleotides are TGTGCCAGTAGTATAGGGGTGAACACTGAAGCTTTCTTT.

The gene calls are TRBV27 and TRBJ2-3; 11 bases are a match to TRBD2. The V gene's germline CDR1 is MNHEY and CDR2 SMNVEV (reference sequence). This CDR3 has 15 residues. V trimming: 5 bases; J trimming: 6 bases; junction bases outside the gene matches: 7. The CDR3 DNA sequence: TGTGCCAGCAGTCGTAGCGGGGGGGCGTCTGATACGCAGTATTTT. It codes for CASSRSGGASDTQYF.

V and J are TRBV2 and TRBJ1-1; D is possibly TRBD1 (6 bases). V was pared by 11 bases and J by 1 base, with 14 bases between. From germline, CDR1 is SNHLY and CDR2 FYNNEI. The CDR3 totals 13 residues. As DNA, the CDR3 is TGTGCCGGGGACTACAGGGCGAACACTGAAGCTTTCTTT. It codes for CAGDYRANTEAFF.

The chain couples TRBV4-2 to TRBJ2-7, with D possibly being TRBD1 or TRBD2 (6 bases each). The CDR3 is 15 amino acids. Looked up from germline, CDR1 is LGHNA and CDR2 is YNFKEQ. V lost 1 base and J lost 6, with 16 bases in between. CDR3 region: CASSQAPGAPLEQYF. CDR3 DNA: TGTGCCAGCAGCCAAGCTCCGGGGGCCCCCCTCGAGCAGTACTTC.